In this sample, the clone carrying this T cell receptor beta chain turned up many times. This sample was taken from a study of human T cells and chemical hapten exposure. The CDR3 totals 13 residues. With V trimmed by 5 bases and J by 2 bases, 2 bases remained unmatched. One entry per CDR3 protein results from TCRdb running MiXCR on the RACE reads. Among roughly 94,000 distinct CDR3 sequences, about a tenth were seen once, and the ten largest hold 2% to 2.5%. As for time point: patch test 2, 6 weeks after DPC sensitization. The treatment is: therapeutic diphenylcyclopropenone sensitization with weekly scalp DPC.

Material: whole blood, obtained in connection with sensitization to the hapten diphenylcyclopropenone (DPC). V gene TRBV12-3 or TRBV12-4 combines with J gene TRBJ1-1; 7 bases line up with TRBD1. This receptor was obtained from a woman in her forties with alopecia areata. Some clones in this sample may be carry-over from other donors' samples. The CDR3 nucleotides are TGTGCCAGCAGTGGACAGGTCAACACTGAAGCTTTCTTT. Amino acids: CASSGQVNTEAFF.